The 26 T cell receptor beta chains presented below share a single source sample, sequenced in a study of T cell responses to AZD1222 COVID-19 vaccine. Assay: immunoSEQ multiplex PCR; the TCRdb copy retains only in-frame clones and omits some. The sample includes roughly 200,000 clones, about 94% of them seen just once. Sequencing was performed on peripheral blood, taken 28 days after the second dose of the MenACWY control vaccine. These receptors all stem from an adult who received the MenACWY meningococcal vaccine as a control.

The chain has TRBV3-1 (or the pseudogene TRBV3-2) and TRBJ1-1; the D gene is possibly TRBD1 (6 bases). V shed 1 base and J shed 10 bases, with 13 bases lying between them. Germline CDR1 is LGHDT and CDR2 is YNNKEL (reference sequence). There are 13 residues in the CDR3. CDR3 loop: CASSQGGGQGAFF. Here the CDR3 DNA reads TGTGCCAGCAGCCAAGGGGGGGGGCAGGGAGCTTTCTTT.

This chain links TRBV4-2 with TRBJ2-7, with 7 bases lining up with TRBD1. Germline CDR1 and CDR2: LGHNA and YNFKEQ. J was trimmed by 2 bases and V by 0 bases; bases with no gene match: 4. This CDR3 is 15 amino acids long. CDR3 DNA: TGTGCCAGCAGCCAAGAGACAGGGATCCCCTACGAGCAGTACTTC. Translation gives CASSQETGIPYEQYF.

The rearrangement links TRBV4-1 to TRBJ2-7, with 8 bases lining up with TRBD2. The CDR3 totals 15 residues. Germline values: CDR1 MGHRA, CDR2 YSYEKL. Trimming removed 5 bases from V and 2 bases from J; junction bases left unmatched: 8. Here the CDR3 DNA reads TGCGCCAGCAGCGGGGGAGGAGCGGGGGCCTACGAGCAGTACTTC. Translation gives CASSGGGAGAYEQYF.

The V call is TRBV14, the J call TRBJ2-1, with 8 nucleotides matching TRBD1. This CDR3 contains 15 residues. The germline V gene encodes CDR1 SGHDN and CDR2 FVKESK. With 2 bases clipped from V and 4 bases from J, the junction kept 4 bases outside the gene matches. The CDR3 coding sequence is TGTGCCAGCAGCCAATTCCAGGGGGCATACAATGAGCAGTTCTTC. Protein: CASSQFQGAYNEQFF.

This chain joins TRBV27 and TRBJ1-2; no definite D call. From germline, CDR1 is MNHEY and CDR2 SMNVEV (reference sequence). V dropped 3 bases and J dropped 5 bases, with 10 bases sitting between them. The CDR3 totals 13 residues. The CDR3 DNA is TGTGCCAGCAGTTTGCGGGAGGGTTATGGCTACACCTTC. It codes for CASSLREGYGYTF.

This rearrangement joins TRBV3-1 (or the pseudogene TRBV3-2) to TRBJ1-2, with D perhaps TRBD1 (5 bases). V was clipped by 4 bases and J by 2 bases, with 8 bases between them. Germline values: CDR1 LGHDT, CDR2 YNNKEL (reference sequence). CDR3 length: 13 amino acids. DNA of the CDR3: TGTGCCAGCAGCCGCGGGGGGAACTATGGCTACACCTTC. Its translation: CASSRGGNYGYTF.

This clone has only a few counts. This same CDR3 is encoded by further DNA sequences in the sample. CDR3 DNA: TGCAGCGTTAAAAACACTGAAGCTTTCTTT. Amino acids: CSVKNTEAFF. This chain uses TRBV29-1 with TRBJ1-1; D call uncertain. Between the trimmed V and J ends, which lost 5 bases and 2 bases, there was a span of 3 bases. Per the germline V gene, CDR1 is SQVTM and CDR2 is ANQGSEA. This CDR3 has 10 residues.

The CDR3: CASSPPLLNYGYTF. CDR3 nucleotides: TGTGCCAGCAGTCCTCCCCTCCTTAACTATGGCTACACCTTC. The V call is TRBV6-5, the J call TRBJ1-2; D is ambiguous. The CDR3 sequence is 14 residues long. V was clipped by 5 bases and J by 1 base, with 11 bases between them. CDR1 and CDR2 from the germline V gene are MNHEY and SVGAGI.

This CDR3 reads CASGRGVSPLHF. In DNA, the CDR3 is TGTGCCAGCGGCAGGGGCGTTTCACCCCTCCACTTT. This chain uses TRBV6-5 with TRBJ1-6; D may be TRBD1 (6 bases). This CDR3 is 12 amino acids long. Trimming pared 8 bases from V and 9 bases from J, leaving 11 bases between. Germline CDR1 reads MNHEY; CDR2 reads SVGAGI.

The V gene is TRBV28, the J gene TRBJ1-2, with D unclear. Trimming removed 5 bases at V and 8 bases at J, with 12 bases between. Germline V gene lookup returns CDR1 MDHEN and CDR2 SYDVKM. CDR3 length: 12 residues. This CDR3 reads CASSTAGGGYTF. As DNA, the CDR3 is TGTGCCAGCAGTACGGCCGGAGGAGGCTACACCTTC.

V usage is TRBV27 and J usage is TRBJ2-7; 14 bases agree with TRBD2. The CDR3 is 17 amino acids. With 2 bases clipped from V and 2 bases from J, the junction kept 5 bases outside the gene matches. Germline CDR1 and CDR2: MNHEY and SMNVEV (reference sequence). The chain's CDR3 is CASSLGTSGSPAYEQYF. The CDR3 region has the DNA TGTGCCAGCAGTTTAGGGACTAGCGGGAGTCCAGCCTACGAGCAGTACTTC.

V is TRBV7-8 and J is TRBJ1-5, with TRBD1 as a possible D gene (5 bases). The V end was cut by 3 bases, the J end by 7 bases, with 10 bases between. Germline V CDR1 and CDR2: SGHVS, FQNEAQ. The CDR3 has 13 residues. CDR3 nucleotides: TGTGCCAGCAGCTTGGGGGGTGGGCAGCCCCAGCATTTT. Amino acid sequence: CASSLGGGQPQHF.

This CDR3 reads CASSLVQKNTEAFF. The CDR3 region has the DNA TGTGCCAGCAGCTTAGTACAGAAAAACACTGAAGCTTTCTTT. This sequence joins TRBV11-2 and TRBJ1-1; D uncertain. Germline values: CDR1 SGHAT, CDR2 FQNNGV. This CDR3 is 14 amino acids long. V was trimmed by 1 base and J by 2 bases, leaving 8 bases between them.

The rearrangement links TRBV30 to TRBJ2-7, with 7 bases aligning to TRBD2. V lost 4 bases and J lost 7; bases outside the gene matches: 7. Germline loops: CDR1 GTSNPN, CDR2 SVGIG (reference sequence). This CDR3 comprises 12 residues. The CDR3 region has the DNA TGTGCCTGGACGGGGGGACTCGAGGAGCAGTACTTC. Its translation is CAWTGGLEEQYF.

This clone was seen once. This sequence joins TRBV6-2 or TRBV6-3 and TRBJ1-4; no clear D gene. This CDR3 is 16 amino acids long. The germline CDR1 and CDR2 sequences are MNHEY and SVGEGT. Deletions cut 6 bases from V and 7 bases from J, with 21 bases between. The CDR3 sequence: CASSPIPGRGPEKLFF. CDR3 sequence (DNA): TGTGCCAGCAGCCCTATTCCGGGCCGCGGCCCTGAAAAACTGTTTTTT.

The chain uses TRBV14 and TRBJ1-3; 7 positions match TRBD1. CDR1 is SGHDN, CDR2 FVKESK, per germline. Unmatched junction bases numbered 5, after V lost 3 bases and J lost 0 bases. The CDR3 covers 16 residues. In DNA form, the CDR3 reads TGTGCCAGCAGCCAGGACAGGCTCCTCTCTGGAAACACCATATATTTT. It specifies CASSQDRLLSGNTIYF.

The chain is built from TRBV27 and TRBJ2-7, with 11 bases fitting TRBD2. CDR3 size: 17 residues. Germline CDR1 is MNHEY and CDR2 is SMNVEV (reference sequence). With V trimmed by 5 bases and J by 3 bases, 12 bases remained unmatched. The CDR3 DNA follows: TGTGCCAGCAGTCCTAATATGGGACTAGCGGAGAACTACGAGCAGTACTTC. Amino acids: CASSPNMGLAENYEQYF.

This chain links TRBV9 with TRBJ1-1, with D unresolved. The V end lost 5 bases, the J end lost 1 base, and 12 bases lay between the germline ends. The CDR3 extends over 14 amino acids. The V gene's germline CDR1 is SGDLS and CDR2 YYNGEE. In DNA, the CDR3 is TGTGCCAGCAGTTGGACGGCTTCGAACACTGAAGCTTTCTTT. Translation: CASSWTASNTEAFF.

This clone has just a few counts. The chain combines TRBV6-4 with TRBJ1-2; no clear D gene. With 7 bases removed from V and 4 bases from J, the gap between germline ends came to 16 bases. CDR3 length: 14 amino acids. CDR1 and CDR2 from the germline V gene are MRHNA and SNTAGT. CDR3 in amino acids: CASTPRVKSYGYTF. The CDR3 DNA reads TGTGCCAGCACCCCCCGGGTGAAGTCCTATGGCTACACCTTC.

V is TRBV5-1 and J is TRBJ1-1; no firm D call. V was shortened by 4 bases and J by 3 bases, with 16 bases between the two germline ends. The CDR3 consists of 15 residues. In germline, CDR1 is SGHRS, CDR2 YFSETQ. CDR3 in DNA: TGCGCCAGCAGCCTAGGATCGGAGGGATACACTGAAGCTTTCTTT. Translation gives CASSLGSEGYTEAFF.

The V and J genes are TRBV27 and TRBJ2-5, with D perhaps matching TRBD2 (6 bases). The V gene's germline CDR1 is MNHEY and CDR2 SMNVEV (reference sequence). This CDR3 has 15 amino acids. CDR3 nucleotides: TGTTCGTCCCGGGATGCTAGCGTAAACCAAGAGACCCAGTACTTC. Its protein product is CSSRDASVNQETQYF.

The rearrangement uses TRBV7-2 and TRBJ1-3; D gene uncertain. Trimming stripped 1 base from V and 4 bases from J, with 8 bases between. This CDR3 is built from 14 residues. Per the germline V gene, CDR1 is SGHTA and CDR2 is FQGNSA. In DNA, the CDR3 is TGTGCCAGCAGCTTAGTGGCCACGGGAAACACCATATATTTT. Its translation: CASSLVATGNTIYF. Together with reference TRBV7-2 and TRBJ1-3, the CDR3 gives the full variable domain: GAGVSQSPSNKVTEKGKDVELRCDPISGHTALYWYRQSLGQGLEFLIYFQGNSAPDKSGLPSDRFSAERTGGSVSTLTIQRTQQEDSAVYLCASSLVATGNTIYFGEGSWLTVV.

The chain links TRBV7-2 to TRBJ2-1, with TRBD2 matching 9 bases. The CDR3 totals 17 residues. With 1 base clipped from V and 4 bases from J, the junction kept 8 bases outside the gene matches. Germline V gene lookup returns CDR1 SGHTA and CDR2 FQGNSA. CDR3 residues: CASSLEGYSGSYNEQFF. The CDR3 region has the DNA TGTGCCAGCAGCTTAGAGGGTTATAGCGGGAGTTACAATGAGCAGTTCTTC.

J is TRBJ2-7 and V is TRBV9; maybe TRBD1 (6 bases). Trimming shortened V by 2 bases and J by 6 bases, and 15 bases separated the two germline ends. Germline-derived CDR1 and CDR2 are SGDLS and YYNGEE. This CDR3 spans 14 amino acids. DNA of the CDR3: TGTGCCAGCAGCGTGGGGGCCACCTTCTCCGAGCAGTACTTC. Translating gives CASSVGATFSEQYF.

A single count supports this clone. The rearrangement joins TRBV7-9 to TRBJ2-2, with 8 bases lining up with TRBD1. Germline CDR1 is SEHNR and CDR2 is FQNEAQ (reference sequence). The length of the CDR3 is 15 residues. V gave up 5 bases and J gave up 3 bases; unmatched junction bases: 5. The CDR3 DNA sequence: TGTGCCAGCAGCGCCGGACAGGGCTACACCGGGGAGCTGTTTTTT. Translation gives CASSAGQGYTGELFF.

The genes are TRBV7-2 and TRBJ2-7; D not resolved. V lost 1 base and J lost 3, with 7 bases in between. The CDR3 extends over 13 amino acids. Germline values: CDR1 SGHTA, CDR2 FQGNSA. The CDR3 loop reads CASSLVSFYEQYF. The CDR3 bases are TGTGCCAGCAGCTTAGTCTCGTTCTACGAGCAGTACTTC.